This T cell receptor (beta chain) derives from a study of regulatory T cells in long-lasting Graves disease (dated by TCRdb to the early 2020s). Concerning the study at large: Patients with newly diagnosed Graves' disease had been on antithyroid drugs for under 3 months. A total of around 35 samples underwent TCR sequencing, from around 13 patients with persistent Graves' disease and 20 patients with newly diagnosed Graves' disease. Peripheral blood TCR sequencing and RNA sequencing compared persistent Graves' disease patients with newly diagnosed Graves' disease patients. The study was registered as a clinical trial and conducted in China.

The library came from multiplex PCR. Data came from an Illumina HiSeq 4000. iRepertoire HTBI primers and Arm-PCR amplification of CDR3 regions were used to construct TCR beta libraries. PCR products were gel purified before sequencing. The authors' analysis ran thus. Across samples, around 62 TRBV and 13 to 15 TRBJ segments were identified and used for gene usage analysis of CDR3 amino acid clonotypes. Filtered high-quality paired reads were merged into contigs using COPE and FqMerger. BLAST was used to align contigs to IMGT TRBV, TRBD and TRBJ reference genes, and CDR3 was defined according to IMGT. Any clonotype with a frequency above 0.1% was classified as a highly expanded clone. Shannon entropy was used to measure repertoire diversity, and the Gini coefficient was used to measure V-J evenness. Public clonotypes were defined as clonotypes shared by more than one individual. The raw public reads went through TCRdb reprocessing: fastp at Q25, MiXCR clone calling, in-frame beta chains kept. All rows with the same CDR3 protein become a single entry with the most common DNA and genes. The V and J calls come from TCRdb's annotation, not from the publication. The table for this sample lists more than 400,000 distinct CDR3 sequences; around 15% of them were counted only once. The top ten clonotypes cover approximately 12% of the sample.

CDR3 length: 14 amino acids, cysteine to phenylalanine. Kept here is only the CDR3 DNA, which spans 42 bases and is read in frame from base 1. CDR1 and CDR2, looked up from the germline V gene, are MDHEN and SYDVKM. Trimming leaves V shorter by 5 bases and J shorter by 8 bases, with the junction holding 10 bases beyond the gene matches. In the paper's terms, the time point label means: newly diagnosed GD, antithyroid drugs for less than 3 months. For both TCR sequencing and RNA sequencing, RNA was extracted from PBMCs using TRIzol. Graves' disease was diagnosed according to American Thyroid Association guidelines. The patients came from an endocrinology department in Xi'an, China. Each patient gave around 9 milliliters of peripheral blood, collected in an EDTA anticoagulant tube. Ficoll Paque Plus density gradient separation was used to isolate PBMCs, and no additional T cell sorting was done. An Agilent 2100 Bioanalyzer and agarose gel were used to check RNA quality, and a NanoDrop 2000 was used to measure RNA concentration.

This clonotype came up many times. This clone's antigen is unknown. The sample holds no much larger clone one base away, and base qualities are not on file. The study at large found these results: Only peripheral blood was studied, because thyroid tissue, the primary lesion, was inaccessible. The authors noted that the small sample size was a limitation that may lower accuracy. Only the TCR beta chain was sequenced and analyzed. Preferential use of TRBV28, TRBJ1-2 and TRBJ2-5 was observed in persistent disease, whereas TRBV20-1 and TRBJ2-1 were favored in newly diagnosed disease. Persistent patients shared more public clonotypes among themselves (approximately 2,500) than newly diagnosed patients did (more than 850). Compared with newly diagnosed patients, persistent Graves' disease patients had lower TCR Shannon entropy and fewer highly expanded clones, which suggests clonal expansion.

The same sample was also studied in work on T cells in Graves' hyperthyroidism and ophthalmopathy. The second publication reports: Stable Graves' hyperthyroidism was defined as no progression to ophthalmopathy during 18 months of follow-up. Hyperthyroidism patients were newly diagnosed, with disease duration under 2 months, and aged 18 to 65 years. Any patient with an uncontrolled infection, another autoimmune disease, pregnancy or lactation was excluded. Clinical symptoms, serum thyroxine and TRAb, thyroid ultrasound, and orbital computed tomography formed the basis for the diagnoses. The first round of RT-PCR for the TCR CDR3 was performed with the HTBI primer set and the Qiagen OneStep RT-PCR kit. Most expanded thyroid clonotypes (frequency above 0.001) were also found in blood, which suggests that blood repertoires may mirror thyroid immune responses. A 13 V-J signature model separated ophthalmopathy from stable hyperthyroidism, with around 88% sensitivity and roughly 82% specificity in cross-validation and 80%/75% in testing. In validation, progression to ophthalmopathy was predicted by the model with 55% to 71% sensitivity and roughly 76% specificity, a median of 6.5 months before onset. A discovery cohort of about a hundred patients, 43 with Graves' ophthalmopathy and 55 to 60 with stable Graves' hyperthyroidism, was used to find distinguishing TCR V-J signatures. Prospective prediction of ophthalmopathy was tested in an independent validation cohort of 18 to 20 hyperthyroidism patients and approximately 17 patients who later progressed to ophthalmopathy. The 90 to 100 discovery patients were randomly divided into training and test sets at a 7:3 ratio. Thyroid tissue and blood T-cell repertoires from more than 5 Graves' hyperthyroidism patients were also compared in the study. Once sampling was done, hyperthyroidism patients were given methimazole at a starting dose of 30 mg daily, whereas ophthalmopathy patients were given high-dose intravenous methylprednisolone. A second multiplex PCR round built the libraries, followed by size selection and purification. Sequencing of the libraries was done on an Illumina HiSeq2000 using paired-end 100 bp reads. SOAPnuke was used to process the raw data, throwing out any read that contained adapters or uncalled bases, had a mean Phred below 15, or lacked an exact constant-primer or identifier match. COPE v1.2.5 was used to merge the high-quality paired reads, and each unique nucleotide sequence was defined as a clonotype. Clonotypes were aligned to IMGT TRBV, TRBD and TRBJ reference segments using MiTCR v1.1. Analysis was restricted to V-J combinations with a frequency above 0.0001, which covered about 99% of repertoires. The TCS score was defined as F50 (clonal expansion) divided by E x V (chaos), with BLOSUM62-based TCRdist calculated between CDR3 peptides within each V-J. Welch's t-statistics and random forest reduced several hundred V-J features to roughly 13, which were used in a naive Bayes classifier (R e1071). No statistical method was used to fix the sample size in advance, and group allocation was not hidden from the investigators. According to the paper, TCR Vbeta CDR3 sequencing was carried out on approximately 140 peripheral blood samples, which came from 40 to 45 ophthalmopathy, 80 or so hyperthyroidism and roughly 17 progressor patients.

The receptor was isolated from a man aged 35 to 55 with Graves disease. Donor details come from another sample of the same person, matched by shared clones. The material was peripheral blood mononuclear cells (PBMCs), obtained at new diagnosis, from a patient treated with antithyroid drugs. The V and J segments used are TRBV28 and TRBJ1-2; 8 bases in the middle match TRBD1. At the DNA level, the sequence is TGTGCCAGCAGTCGGAGGACAGGGCTTGCAGGCTACACCTTC. It translates as CASSRRTGLAGYTF.